This TCR beta chain was obtained from a study of OX40 agonist ivuxolimab in advanced cancers. Regarding the research as a whole: Ivuxolimab was a fully human IgG2 agonistic monoclonal antibody targeting the costimulatory receptor OX40 (CD134). The dose-escalation cohort was approximately 83% male with a mean age of about 60 years, ranging from roughly 20 to 80. Prior anti-PD-1, anti-PD-L1 or anti-CTLA-4 therapy was permitted, and checkpoint inhibitors had been received by roughly 40% of dose-escalation patients. Of the approximately 53 patients in dose escalation, some 19 had hepatocellular carcinoma, some 15 had melanoma, 9 had renal cell carcinoma and 9 had head and neck cancer. Three dose-escalation patients achieved partial responses, one with hepatocellular carcinoma and two with cutaneous melanoma. The paper describes the monotherapy dose-escalation part (N ≈ 52 patients) of the phase I trial of ivuxolimab. Intravenous ivuxolimab was administered to patients every 2 weeks at six dose levels: 0.01, 0.1, 0.3, 1.5, 3 and 10 mg/kg. The point of sequencing TCRbeta in the periphery was to test whether ivuxolimab changed TCR sequence diversity and drove clonal T-cell expansion. Summary of the overall study and its limitations: In the 0.1-3.0 mg/kg groups, partial responders had among the lowest normalized peripheral clonal expansion, particularly in CD8+ T cells. Clonal expansion of both CD4+ and CD8+ blood T cells was observed from baseline to week 6 at doses 0.1 to 3.0 mg/kg. Low levels of normalized T-cell clonal expansion were also seen in some patients who did not respond. The antigen specificity of the peripheral T cells that underwent clonal expansion was not determined. After ivuxolimab, CD8+ T cells had more expanded clones than CD4+ T cells on average.

With regard to this clone: This clone's antigen is unknown. No qualities accompany the bases; no much larger clone lies one base away.

Reading from cysteine to phenylalanine, the CDR3 counts 15 amino acids. The retained sequence is limited to the CDR3, 45 bases, with the frame set at the first base. CDR1 and CDR2 were assigned from the germline V gene as SGHRS and YFSETQ. The germline ends are 17 bases apart after V is trimmed by 6 bases and J by 2 bases. Patients with autoimmune disease history or receiving systemic immunosuppression were excluded from the trial. In every dose cohort, peripheral blood was drawn for TCR sequencing at baseline, cycle 4 day 1, and cycle 7 day 1. Samples came from an open-label, multicenter, first-in-human phase I dose-escalation trial of ivuxolimab. Adults with locally advanced or metastatic head and neck squamous cell, hepatocellular, melanoma or renal cell carcinoma were enrolled in the trial. CD4+ and CD8+ T cells were sorted separately from peripheral blood before TCR sequencing. Genomic DNA was extracted from sorted cells for sequencing of the TCRbeta CDR3 region. The immunoSEQ Assay was used for sequencing of TCRbeta CDR3 regions. TCRdb holds this immuneACCESS table with in-frame rearrangements only. Some clones are missing; in checked studies, unresolved V genes explain under half, and the rest has no known cause. Here the sample has over 60,000 clones; approximately 92% occur a single time. The top ten clonotypes cover roughly 1% of the sample.

The sample here was CD4+ or CD8+ T cells sorted from blood, taken in a trial of the OX40 agonist ivuxolimab. The clonotype was recovered from an adult with an advanced solid tumor such as melanoma, head and neck, liver or kidney cancer. The rearranged segments are TRBV5-1 and TRBJ2-5; matching of 5 bases hints at TRBD1 as the D gene. The DNA reads TGCGCCAGCACTCTCCAAGCAGGGCCACAAGAGACCCAGTACTTC. This translates into CASTLQAGPQETQYF.